One sample yielded the 21 T cell receptor beta chains listed below, sequenced in a study of spatial heterogeneity in lung cancer. MiXCR, applied by TCRdb to the 5' RACE reads, yields one record per CDR3 protein. The profile shows approximately 50,000 distinct CDR3 sequences, about 7.4% of them singletons. Time point defined: blood at routine non-recurrence follow-up after resection. From tumor, nontumor lung or frozen PBMC, whole RNA was taken unsorted for sequencing. The sequences come from PBMCs, collected at follow-up. The receptors derive from a female donor with early-stage non-small cell lung cancer.

This clonotype was counted many times. The genes are TRBV6-5 and TRBJ1-1; D is undetermined. The V end was cut by 4 bases, the J end by 5 bases, with 14 bases between. Germline assignment: CDR1 MNHEY and CDR2 SVGAGI. The CDR3 is 14 amino acids. The CDR3 DNA is TGTGCCAGCAGTTGGAGCCGGGTAGGGACTGAAGCTTTCTTT. Amino acid sequence: CASSWSRVGTEAFF.

There are a few counts of this clonotype. This chain connects TRBV4-3 to TRBJ1-5; D is undetermined. The CDR3 runs 14 residues. The germline V gene has CDR1 LGHNA and CDR2 YSLEER. Trimming removed 0 bases at V and 7 bases at J, with 10 bases between. Written as DNA, the CDR3 is TGCGCCAGCAGCCAAGATGGGTCGAGGCAGCCCCAGCATTTT. Protein product: CASSQDGSRQPQHF.

This clonotype was seen many times. The V gene is TRBV20-1, the J gene TRBJ1-5; D remains unclear. The germline gives CDR1 DFQATT, CDR2 SNEGSKA (reference sequence). The CDR3 length is 16 residues. The germline V and J ends were trimmed by 0 bases and 4 bases, with 16 bases remaining between them. CDR3: CSARDKGAKSNQPQHF. CDR3 in DNA: TGCAGTGCTAGAGACAAGGGTGCCAAATCAAATCAGCCCCAGCATTTT.

This clonotype was recorded at least ten times. The chain recombines TRBV6-1 with TRBJ1-5, with D tentatively TRBD1 (6 bases). Germline values: CDR1 MNHNS, CDR2 SASEGT. This CDR3 region has 17 residues. V was trimmed by 8 bases and J by 0 bases, leaving 20 bases between them. This CDR3 is CASGEGTGTFSNQPQHF. The CDR3 DNA reads as TGTGCCAGCGGCGAAGGTACAGGGACTTTTAGCAATCAGCCCCAGCATTTT.

This clonotype was counted only a few times. The gene calls are TRBV12-3 or TRBV12-4 and TRBJ1-5; D gene ambiguous. Trimming removed 6 bases from V and 7 bases from J, with 10 bases in between. The CDR3 contains 12 residues. CDR3 sequence (DNA): TGTGCCAGCAGCTACCATGACCAGCCCCAGCATTTT. Its protein product is CASSYHDQPQHF.

CDR3 in amino acids: CASTLEFGAFF. The CDR3 DNA reads TGTGCCAGCACCTTGGAGTTCGGAGCTTTCTTT. The chain is built from TRBV12-3 or TRBV12-4 and TRBJ1-1; no clear D gene. The CDR3 is 11 residues long. Deletions cut 7 bases from V and 10 bases from J, with 13 bases between.

This clonotype was seen repeatedly, ten times or more. The CDR3: CASSAQDYNEQFF. The CDR3 DNA sequence: TGTGCCAGCAGTGCACAGGATTACAATGAGCAGTTCTTC. The chain joins TRBV2 to TRBJ2-1; the D gene is possibly TRBD1 (5 bases). This CDR3 is 13 amino acids long. Per germline, CDR1 SNHLY and CDR2 FYNNEI. The V end was cut by 4 bases, the J end by 4 bases, with 8 bases between.

This clonotype was counted ten times or more. The chain joins TRBV7-9 to TRBJ2-3, with 9 bases aligning to TRBD2. This CDR3 region has 19 residues. CDR1 is SEHNR and CDR2 is FQNEAQ in the germline V gene (reference sequence). The trim removed 5 bases at V and 2 bases at J, leaving 17 bases unmatched. The CDR3 nucleotides are TGTGCCAGCAGCCGGGAACATCCGGGACTAGCAGGGGTCACAGATACGCAGTATTTT. It codes for CASSREHPGLAGVTDTQYF.

V gene TRBV27 combines with J gene TRBJ1-1; D ambiguous. Germline-derived CDR1 and CDR2 are MNHEY and SMNVEV (reference sequence). The CDR3 loop spans 14 amino acids. The V end lost 5 bases, the J end lost 0 bases, and 10 bases lay between the germline ends. As DNA, the CDR3 is TGTGCCAGCAGTGACAACGCCATGAACACTGAAGCTTTCTTT. Translating gives CASSDNAMNTEAFF.

This clonotype was picked up many times. This chain connects TRBV20-1 to TRBJ1-2, with D maybe TRBD1 (5 bases). V was shortened by 6 bases and J by 2 bases, with 13 bases between the two germline ends. Germline CDR1 reads DFQATT; CDR2 reads SNEGSKA (reference sequence). The CDR3 length is 13 residues. The CDR3 coding sequence is TGCAGTGCGTTGAGACAGCTGAACTATGGCTACACCTTC. It encodes CSALRQLNYGYTF.

The table lists this clonotype with a few counts. The J gene is TRBJ2-3, the V gene TRBV25-1, with 9 positions matching TRBD1. Germline trimming cut 6 bases from V and 6 bases from J; bases unmatched to any gene: 4. The germline gives CDR1 MGHDK, CDR2 SYGVNS. The CDR3 runs to 13 residues. The CDR3 reads CASSGDRVDTQYF. The CDR3, as DNA: TGTGCCAGCAGCGGGGACAGGGTGGATACGCAGTATTTT.

Ten or more counts support this clonotype. As DNA, the CDR3 is TGCAGCGTCCGAACCACAGGGGGTACTACTCGAAGAGAGCAGTTCTTC. It yields the protein CSVRTTGGTTRREQFF. J is TRBJ2-1 and V is TRBV29-1; 8 bases align to TRBD1. Trimming took 6 bases from V and 10 from J; bases not matched to a gene: 20. This CDR3 contains 16 residues. Germline V gene data show CDR1 as SQVTM and CDR2 as ANQGSEA.

This clonotype occurred many times. The chain recombines TRBV20-1 with TRBJ2-2; 11 positions match TRBD2. Germline V gene data show CDR1 as DFQATT and CDR2 as SNEGSKA (reference sequence). V lost 6 bases and J lost 6; bases outside the gene matches: 6. The CDR3 is 14 residues long. This CDR3 is CSARLAGNSGELFF. CDR3 nucleotides: TGCAGTGCAAGACTAGCGGGGAATTCCGGGGAGCTGTTTTTT.

This clonotype was counted ten times or more. The CDR3 nucleotides read TGTGCCAGCAGCTTAAGGGACAGGGGAAAGGCGGGCTACACCTTC. It is translated as CASSLRDRGKAGYTF. This chain uses TRBV7-9 with TRBJ1-2; 10 bases align to TRBD1. CDR3 length equals 15 residues. J was trimmed by 8 bases and V by 2 bases; bases with no gene match: 8. Germline CDR1 SEHNR, CDR2 FQNEAQ (reference sequence).

This clonotype was seen many times. The J gene is TRBJ2-2, the V gene TRBV7-6; TRBD2 might be the D (6 bases). Germline V gene data show CDR1 as SGHVS and CDR2 as FNYEAQ. The CDR3 is 17 residues long. The V end lost 5 bases, the J end lost 5 bases, and 21 bases lay between the germline ends. The CDR3 sequence: CASSPQVGGISTGELFF. The CDR3 DNA follows: TGTGCCAGCAGCCCCCAGGTTGGGGGGATATCAACCGGGGAGCTGTTTTTT.

To note about this clonotype: A much larger clonotype is one base distant, so this may be a read error. The chain combines TRBV5-4 with TRBJ2-5, with D possibly being TRBD2 (6 bases). This CDR3 has 17 amino acids. The V gene's germline CDR1 is SGHNT and CDR2 YYREEE (reference sequence). In nucleotides, the CDR3 is TGTGTCAGCAGCTTGGCCGATCACGGACTACACCAAGAGACCCAGTACTTC. Its protein is CVSSLADHGLHQETQYF. The full variable domain, with the rest looked up from reference TRBV5-4 and TRBJ2-5, is ETGVTQSPTHLIKTRGQQVTLRCSSQSGHNTVSWYQQALGQGPQFIFQYYREEENGRGNFPPRFSGLQFPNYSSELNVNALELDDSALYLCVSSLADHGLHQETQYFGPGTRLLVL.

This clonotype was counted at least ten times. The chain uses TRBV19 and TRBJ2-7; 7 nucleotides line up with TRBD1. The length of the CDR3 is 15 residues. Germline CDR1 reads LNHDA; CDR2 reads SQIVND (reference sequence). V shed 6 bases, J shed 5 bases, and the junction held 13 bases outside the gene matches. The CDR3 loop reads CASSPYSGQDNEQYF. For the CDR3, the DNA is TGTGCCAGTAGCCCTTATAGTGGACAGGATAACGAGCAGTACTTC.

In this sample, this clonotype turned up a few times. The rearrangement links TRBV29-1 to TRBJ2-7, with D tentatively TRBD1 (6 bases). The CDR3 is made up of 15 amino acids. The V and J ends lost 8 bases and 0 bases respectively, with 20 bases between them. CDR1 and CDR2 from the germline V gene are SQVTM and ANQGSEA. The CDR3 bases are TGCAGCACCAACAGGGACCTAAATCCCTCCTACGAGCAGTACTTC. Its translation is CSTNRDLNPSYEQYF.

The V and J genes are TRBV24-1 and TRBJ1-2; no reliable D call. The CDR3 loop spans 14 amino acids. V shed 2 bases and J shed 3 bases, with 9 bases lying between them. Germline CDR1 reads KGHDR; CDR2 reads SFDVKD. Here the CDR3 DNA reads TGTGCCACCAGTGATTCGCGCAGCTACTATGGCTACACCTTC. Its protein product is CATSDSRSYYGYTF.

This clonotype appeared a few times. This chain uses TRBV3-1 with TRBJ2-2; D gene unclear. Germline V gene lookup returns CDR1 LGHDT and CDR2 YNNKEL (reference sequence). V shed 1 base and J shed 6 bases, with 9 bases lying between them. CDR3 length: 14 residues. This CDR3 reads CASSQGSTAGELFF. The CDR3 coding sequence is TGTGCCAGCAGCCAAGGGTCAACCGCCGGGGAGCTGTTTTTT.

This clonotype showed up many times. CDR3 residues: CASSPRQGFGANVLTF. The CDR3 DNA reads TGTGCCAGCAGCCCGAGACAGGGGTTCGGGGCCAACGTCCTGACTTTC. This chain connects TRBV4-2 to TRBJ2-6, with 8 bases matching TRBD1. V dropped 4 bases and J dropped 4; count of bases not matched to a gene: 6. The germline CDR1 and CDR2 sequences are LGHNA and YNFKEQ. The CDR3 extends over 16 amino acids.